The present T cell receptor (beta chain) was sequenced within a study of T cell repertoires in breast cancer (dated by TCRdb to 2016 to 2017). Some background on the complete study: Samples profiled in the study came from tumors, lymph nodes and peripheral blood lymphocytes of breast cancer patients, along with peripheral blood from healthy control donors. Most of the approximately 22 patient tumors analyzed for shared TCRs were ER+/PR+. Nine healthy donors, of an age range similar to that of the patients, were included as controls. On average, sequencing produced approximately 500,000 sequences per sample, which came to roughly 10 reads per input cell. The study reasoned that TCRs shared between breast cancer patients would target shared antigens, given breast cancer's low mutational burden and rare common mutations. Tumors and tumor-involved lymph nodes were minced, digested with Liberase and DNase, and then passed through 70-um and 40-um filters. Tumor-free lymph nodes were processed without enzymatic digestion, and Ficoll was used to separate blood samples. The study at large found these results: Shared TCRs were encoded by various nucleotide sequences, which suggests selection and expansion based on antigen. Genuine antitumor clones may have been missed because singleton TCRs were discarded and only part of each tumor was sampled. Emulsion RT-PCR was regarded as qualitative rather than quantitative, because clone recovery was skewed by transcript abundance and primer differences. About fourfold more TCRs were shared with matched tumor repertoires by tumor-involved sentinel lymph nodes than by tumor-free nodes (roughly 8% versus 2%). Some 18 TCR pairs were shared across seven or more patient tumors and rarely found in control blood, suggesting possible tumor specificity.

The library was made by emulsion pairing. Unpaired genes were suppressed by a second nested PCR with blocking oligos, after which a third nested PCR added Illumina adaptors and barcodes. Between roughly 5,000 and 260,000 T cells, along with C-region, Stepout and V-region primers, were included in each emulsion RT-PCR master mix. The Micellula Emulsion and Purification Kit was used to make the emulsions, and Qiagen OneStep RT-PCR reagents were used for RT-PCR. Pooled libraries were sequenced with paired-end 2 x 250 reads on an Illumina MiSeq. The original pipeline was this. Read pairs were joined in Galaxy and clipped at the engineered overlap into separate alpha and beta files, and reads that were not clipped were discarded. Alpha-beta pairs were assigned with CompleteTCR, a MiTCR-based pipeline that links chains sharing read cluster identifiers using an R script. TCR sequences seen only once, which were about 1-3.2%, were removed as potential sequencing errors. TCRdb passed the public sequencing reads through fastp at Q25 and MiXCR, retaining productive beta sequences. Under each unique CDR3 protein, matching rows form one entry showing the most common genes and DNA. These V and J calls originate from TCRdb's pipeline instead of the authors' own analysis. A total of some 270 distinct CDR3 sequences appear in this sample, 31% of them only once. The biggest ten clones account for around 91% of the sample.

This clonotype was counted at least ten times. Its binding antigen is unknown. At one boundary the junction diverges from the germline segment, which might be a read error. To analyze paired alpha-beta TCRs of CD8+ T cells, the researchers used an expanded emulsion RT-PCR method with primers covering all TCR V genes. CD8+ T cells were isolated with a CD8 positive selection kit and were then incubated overnight in 7.5 to 10 IU/mL IL-2 prior to emulsion RT-PCR. This sequence was found in a pool of human donors with breast cancer or a healthy control (not recorded which). Sequencing input: CD8+ T cells.

The CDR3 protein: CASSLNGGYGYYF. The base sequence is TGTGCCAGCAGCTTAAACGGGGGATATGGCTACTACTTC. The sequence is built from TRBV7-3 and TRBJ1-2; perhaps TRBD1 is the D gene, with 5 bases matching. Measured from the cysteine to the phenylalanine, the CDR3 is 13 residues long. The entry retains the CDR3 DNA only, 39 bases that are in frame from base 1. The germline V gene gives CDR1 as SGHTA and CDR2 as FQGTGA.